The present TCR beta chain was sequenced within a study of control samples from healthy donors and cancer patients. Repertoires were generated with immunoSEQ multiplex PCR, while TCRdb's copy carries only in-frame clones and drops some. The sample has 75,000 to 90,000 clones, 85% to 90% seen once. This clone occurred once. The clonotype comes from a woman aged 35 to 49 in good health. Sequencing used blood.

CDR3 residues: CASSPGQTQYF. CDR3 DNA sequence: TGTGCCAGCAGTCCTGGCCAGACCCAGTACTTC. The chain carries TRBV7-2 and TRBJ2-5; D gene uncertain. The CDR3 runs to 11 residues. V lost 6 bases to trimming and J lost 6 bases, with 8 bases between them. In germline, CDR1 is SGHTA, CDR2 FQGNSA.